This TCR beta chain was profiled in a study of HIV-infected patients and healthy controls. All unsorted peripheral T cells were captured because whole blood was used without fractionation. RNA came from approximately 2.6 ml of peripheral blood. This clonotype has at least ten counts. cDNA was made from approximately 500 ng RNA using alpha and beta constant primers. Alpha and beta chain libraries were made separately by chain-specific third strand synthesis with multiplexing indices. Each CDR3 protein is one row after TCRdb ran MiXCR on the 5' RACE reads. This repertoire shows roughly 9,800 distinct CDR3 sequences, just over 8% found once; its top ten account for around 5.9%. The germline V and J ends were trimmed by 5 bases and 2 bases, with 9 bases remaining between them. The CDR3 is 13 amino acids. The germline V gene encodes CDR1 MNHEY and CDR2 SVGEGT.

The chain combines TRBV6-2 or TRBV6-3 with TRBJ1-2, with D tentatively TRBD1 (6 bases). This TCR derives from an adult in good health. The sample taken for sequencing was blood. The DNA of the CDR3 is TGTGCCAGCAGTCCCCAGGGGAACTATGGCTACACCTTC. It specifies CASSPQGNYGYTF.